This T cell receptor (beta chain) was found in a study of T cell responses to AZD1222 COVID-19 vaccine (dated by TCRdb to about 2021). Background on the whole study: AZD1222 recipients given second doses at about 4 weeks or at about 12 weeks were pooled, since spike-specific TCR depth and breadth were not found to differ between the two schedules. TCR sequencing covered more than 230 trial participants: 207 given two doses of AZD1222 and approximately 26 given two doses of MenACWY control vaccine. Enrollment into the trials was organized by age into subgroups of 18-55, 56-69 and 70-plus years, and those subgroups contained roughly 150, 30 and 60 TCR-sequenced participants, respectively.

Study-wide findings and limitations: Participants were mostly white British and included more females than males, and it was suggested by the authors that clonal diversity may have been underestimated. Epitopes outside the regions mutated in the B.1.351 and B.1.1.7 variants were reportedly recognized by nearly half of the unique spike-specific TCRs. Because no day 14 peak-response samples were available, the repertoires could be characterized only after the peak T cell response. The 56-69-year group was small, and its depth increase did not reach significance, likely because of low power. Conclusions about previously exposed vaccinees were limited because only five to seven AZD1222 recipients were SARS-CoV-2 seropositive at baseline. The vaccine-associated CD4 TCRs covered the entire spike protein, and the dominant responses fell in regions 160-218 and 743-854. After two AZD1222 doses, both the breadth and the depth of spike-specific TCRs were significantly higher than at day 0 and than in MenACWY recipients.

In light of the paper, this sample's time point label describes: baseline before first vaccination. Vaccinee samples were obtained from the UK trials COV001 and COV002, which included a single-blind randomized controlled phase 2/3 trial of AZD1222 (ChAdOx1 nCoV-19) in healthy adults. For TCRbeta chain sequencing, PBMC samples were collected from trial participants at day 0 and at day 28 after the second dose. A single count supports this clone. Its antigen remains undetermined. No much larger clone exists at a distance of one base, and base qualities are not known. Trimming removed 2 bases from V and 3 bases from J; the gene matches leave 6 bases unexplained. The germline V gene provides CDR1 MNHEY and CDR2 SVGAGI. Including the terminal cysteine and valine, the CDR3 comprises 15 residues. CDR3 DNA only is kept here, 45 bases in frame from base 1. The CDR3 regions of human TCRbeta chains were analyzed by immunosequencing. The authors' pipeline ran thus. Repertoire TCRs were matched against a reference library of SARS-CoV-2-specific TCRs generated with the MIRA antigen-specificity platform. Breadth was defined as the fraction of unique TCRs that were SARS-CoV-2-associated. Depth was defined as the fraction of total T cells that were SARS-CoV-2-associated. Using the MIRA data, each spike-specific TCR was mapped to the spike region that the TCR reacts to and placed in a CD4 or CD8 class. Log10-transformed breadth and depth values were compared by one-way ANOVA with Sidak's multiple comparisons tests. What TCRdb holds here is the immuneACCESS table cut down to in-frame rearrangements. Part of the clones is not present; checked against another copy, under half of the missing clones reflect an unresolved V gene, and the others are unexplained. Clone size and the V and J calls come from that table; the DNA yielded D and trimming. Here the sample has 95,000 to 150,000 clones; 85% to 95% occur a single time. Approximately 1.5% of the sample belongs to the ten largest clones.

Sample: peripheral blood, taken on day 0 of AZD1222 vaccination. This sequence uses TRBV6-5 and TRBJ2-7, with 8 middle bases fitting TRBD2. The TCR comes from an adult in good health. The base sequence is TGTGCCAGCAGTTACGGGCAAGCGGGAGACTACGAGCAGTACGTC. Translated, this is CASSYGQAGDYEQYV.